This is a list of T cell receptor beta chains from one sample in a study of cytomegalovirus exposure and HLA in healthy donors. Assay: immunoSEQ multiplex PCR; the TCRdb copy retains only in-frame clones and omits some. The data hold some 120,000 clones, with about 80% observed a single time. Input material: PBMCs. These receptors were taken from a man aged 30 to 39 in good health and CMV-seronegative. The conserved cysteine and the conserved F or W are not part of the CDR3 here.

cdr3_aa: ASSIGSRGNQPQN; j_call: TRBJ1-5; v_call: TRBV19
cdr3_aa: ASSFGSDYGYT; j_call: TRBJ1-2; v_call: TRBV27
cdr3_aa: ASSPNRDTLYVED; j_call: TRBJ1-2; v_call: TRBV18
cdr3_aa: AIAGQPNSGNTIY; j_call: TRBJ1-3; v_call: TRBV6-1
cdr3_aa: ASSQLMDSQLASTDTQY; j_call: TRBJ2-3; v_call: TRBV4-3
cdr3_aa: ASSEDGGGRV; j_call: TRBJ2-1; v_call: TRBV2
cdr3_aa: ASSLGFNNEQF; j_call: TRBJ2-1; v_call: TRBV5-1
cdr3_aa: ASLPEPSGNTIY; j_call: TRBJ1-3; v_call: TRBV5-1
cdr3_aa: ASSPHGSGSSYEQY; j_call: .; v_call: TRBV7-9
cdr3_aa: ASSPPAGGRRETQY; j_call: TRBJ2-5; v_call: TRBV28
cdr3_aa: ASRQPLGRGGTDTQY; j_call: TRBJ2-3; v_call: TRBV7-9
cdr3_aa: ASSQRSSGRDTQY; j_call: TRBJ2-3; v_call: TRBV4-1